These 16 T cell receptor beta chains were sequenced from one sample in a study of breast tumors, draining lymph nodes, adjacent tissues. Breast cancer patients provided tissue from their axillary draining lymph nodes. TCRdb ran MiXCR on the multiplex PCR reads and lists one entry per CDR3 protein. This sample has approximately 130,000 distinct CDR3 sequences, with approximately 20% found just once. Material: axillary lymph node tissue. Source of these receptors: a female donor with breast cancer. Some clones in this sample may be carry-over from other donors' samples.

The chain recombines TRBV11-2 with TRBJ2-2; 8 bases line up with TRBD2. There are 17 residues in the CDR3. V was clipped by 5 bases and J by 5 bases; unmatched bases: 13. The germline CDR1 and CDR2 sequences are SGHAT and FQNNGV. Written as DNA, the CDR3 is TGTGCCAGCAGCCCTGGGGCTGGCGGGAGGAGGACCGGGGAGCTGTTTTTT. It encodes CASSPGAGGRRTGELFF.

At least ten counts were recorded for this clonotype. CDR3 DNA: TGTGCCAGCAGCTCTCAGGGGGATCAGCCCCAGCATTTT. It encodes CASSSQGDQPQHF. V is TRBV7-6 and J is TRBJ1-5; TRBD1 matches at 7 bases. Germline V gives CDR1 SGHVS, CDR2 FNYEAQ. V gave up 4 bases and J gave up 5 bases; unmatched junction bases: 2. This CDR3 is 13 amino acids long.

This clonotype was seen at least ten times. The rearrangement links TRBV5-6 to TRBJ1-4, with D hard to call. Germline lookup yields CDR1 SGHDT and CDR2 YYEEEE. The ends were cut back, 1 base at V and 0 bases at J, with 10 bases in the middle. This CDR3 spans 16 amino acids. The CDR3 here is CASSLFGTATNEKLFF. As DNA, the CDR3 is TGTGCCAGCAGCTTGTTTGGCACCGCAACTAATGAAAAACTGTTTTTT.

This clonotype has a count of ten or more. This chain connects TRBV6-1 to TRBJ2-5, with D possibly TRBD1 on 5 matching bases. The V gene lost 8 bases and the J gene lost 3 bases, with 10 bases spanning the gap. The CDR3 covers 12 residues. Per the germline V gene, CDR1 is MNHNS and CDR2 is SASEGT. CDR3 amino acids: CASGRQKETQYF. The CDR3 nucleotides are TGTGCCAGCGGTAGACAGAAAGAGACCCAGTACTTC.

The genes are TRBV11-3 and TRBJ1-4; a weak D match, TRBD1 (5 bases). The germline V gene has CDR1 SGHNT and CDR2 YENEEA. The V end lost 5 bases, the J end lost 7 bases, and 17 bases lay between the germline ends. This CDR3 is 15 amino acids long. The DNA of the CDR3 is TGTGCCAGCAGCCCTACTACGGGGGAGCGTGAAAAACTGTTTTTT. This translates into CASSPTTGEREKLFF.

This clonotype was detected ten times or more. The CDR3 here is CATSDPPGLAGQETQYF. The CDR3 DNA follows: TGTGCCACCAGTGATCCTCCTGGGCTAGCGGGGCAAGAGACCCAGTACTTC. The genes are TRBV24-1 and TRBJ2-5; 9 nucleotides match TRBD2. CDR1 is KGHDR and CDR2 is SFDVKD in the germline V gene. Trimming took 3 bases from V and 2 from J; bases not matched to a gene: 9. The CDR3 consists of 17 residues.

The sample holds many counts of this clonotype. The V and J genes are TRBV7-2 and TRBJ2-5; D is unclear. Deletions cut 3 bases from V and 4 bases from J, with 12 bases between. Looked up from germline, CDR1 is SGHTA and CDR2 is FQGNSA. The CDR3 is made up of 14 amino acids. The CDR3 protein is CASSFPARRETQYF. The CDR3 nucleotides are TGTGCCAGCAGCTTCCCGGCACGGCGAGAGACCCAGTACTTC.

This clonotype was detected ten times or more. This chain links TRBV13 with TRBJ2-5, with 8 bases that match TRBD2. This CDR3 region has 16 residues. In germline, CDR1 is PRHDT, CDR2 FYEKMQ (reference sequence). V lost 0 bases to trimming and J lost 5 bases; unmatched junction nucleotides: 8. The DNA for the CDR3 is TGTGCCAGCAGCTTAGGCCGGTGGACTAGCAGTGAGACCCAGTACTTC. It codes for CASSLGRWTSSETQYF.

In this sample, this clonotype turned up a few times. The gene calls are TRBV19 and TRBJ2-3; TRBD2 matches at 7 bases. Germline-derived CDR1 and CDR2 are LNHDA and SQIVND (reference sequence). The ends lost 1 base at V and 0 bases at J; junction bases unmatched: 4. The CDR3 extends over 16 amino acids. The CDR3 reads CASSIGGAGSTDTQYF. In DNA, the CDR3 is TGTGCCAGTAGTATAGGCGGAGCGGGAAGCACAGATACGCAGTATTTT.

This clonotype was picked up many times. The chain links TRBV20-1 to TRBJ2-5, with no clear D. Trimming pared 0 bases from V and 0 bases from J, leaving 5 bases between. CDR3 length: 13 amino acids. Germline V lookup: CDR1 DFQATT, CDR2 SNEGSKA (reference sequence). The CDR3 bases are TGCAGTGCTAGAGATTTGTACCAAGAGACCCAGTACTTC. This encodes CSARDLYQETQYF.

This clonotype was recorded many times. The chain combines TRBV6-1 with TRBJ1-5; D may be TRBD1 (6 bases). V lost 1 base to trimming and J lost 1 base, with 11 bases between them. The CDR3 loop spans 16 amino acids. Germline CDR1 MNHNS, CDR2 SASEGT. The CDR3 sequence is CASSEGWGASNQPQHF. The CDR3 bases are TGTGCCAGCAGTGAAGGGTGGGGGGCGAGCAATCAGCCCCAGCATTTT.

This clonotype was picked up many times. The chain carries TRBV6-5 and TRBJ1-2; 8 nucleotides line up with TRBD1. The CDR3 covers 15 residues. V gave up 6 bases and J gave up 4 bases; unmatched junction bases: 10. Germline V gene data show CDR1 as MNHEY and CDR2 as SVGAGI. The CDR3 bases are TGTGCCAGCAGACCTCAGGGGGCGACTCTCTATGGCTACACCTTC. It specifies CASRPQGATLYGYTF.

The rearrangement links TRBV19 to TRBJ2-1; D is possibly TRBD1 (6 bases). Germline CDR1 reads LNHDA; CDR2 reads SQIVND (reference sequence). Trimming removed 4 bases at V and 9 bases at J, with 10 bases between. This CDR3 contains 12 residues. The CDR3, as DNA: TGTGCCAGTAGTACCACAGGGTGTGAGCAGTTCTTC. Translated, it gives CASSTTGCEQFF.

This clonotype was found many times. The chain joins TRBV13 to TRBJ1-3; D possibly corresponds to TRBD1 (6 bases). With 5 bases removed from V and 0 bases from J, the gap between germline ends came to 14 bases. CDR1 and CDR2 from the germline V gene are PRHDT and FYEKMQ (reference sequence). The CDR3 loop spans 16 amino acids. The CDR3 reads CASSTGQIFSGNTIYF. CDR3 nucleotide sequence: TGTGCCAGCAGCACCGGACAGATTTTCTCTGGAAACACCATATATTTT.

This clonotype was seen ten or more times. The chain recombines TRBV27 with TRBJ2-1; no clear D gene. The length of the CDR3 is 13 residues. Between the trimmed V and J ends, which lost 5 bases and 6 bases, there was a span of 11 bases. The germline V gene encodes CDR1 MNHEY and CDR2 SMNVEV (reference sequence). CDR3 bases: TGTGCCAGCAGTAGCCTAAGGACCAATGAGCAGTTCTTC. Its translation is CASSSLRTNEQFF.

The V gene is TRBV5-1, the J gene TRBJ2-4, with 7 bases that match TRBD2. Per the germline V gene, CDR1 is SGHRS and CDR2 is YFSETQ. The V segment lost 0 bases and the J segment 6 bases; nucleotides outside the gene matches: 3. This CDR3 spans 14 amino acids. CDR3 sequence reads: CASSLGEGTNIQYF. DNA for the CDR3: TGCGCCAGCAGCTTGGGGGAGGGGACAAACATTCAGTACTTC.